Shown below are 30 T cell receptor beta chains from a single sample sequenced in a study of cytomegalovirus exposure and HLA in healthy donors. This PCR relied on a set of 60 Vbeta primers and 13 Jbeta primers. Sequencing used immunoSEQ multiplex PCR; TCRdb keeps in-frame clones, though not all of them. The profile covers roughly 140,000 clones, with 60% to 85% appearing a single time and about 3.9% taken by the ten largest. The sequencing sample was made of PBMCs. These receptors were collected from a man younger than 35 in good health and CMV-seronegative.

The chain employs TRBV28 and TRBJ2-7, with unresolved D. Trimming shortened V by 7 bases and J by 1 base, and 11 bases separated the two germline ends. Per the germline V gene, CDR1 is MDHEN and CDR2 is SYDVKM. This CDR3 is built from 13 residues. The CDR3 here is CASTNTVSYEQYF. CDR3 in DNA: TGTGCCAGCACCAACACAGTTTCCTACGAGCAGTACTTC.

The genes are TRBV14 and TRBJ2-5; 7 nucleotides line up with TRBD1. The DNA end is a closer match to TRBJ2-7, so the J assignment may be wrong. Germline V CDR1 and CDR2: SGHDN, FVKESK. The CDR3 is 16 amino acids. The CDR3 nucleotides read TGTGCCAGCAGCCAAGTAAAAATGTCAGGGGGCTACGAGCAGTACTTC. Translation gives CASSQVKMSGGYEQYF.

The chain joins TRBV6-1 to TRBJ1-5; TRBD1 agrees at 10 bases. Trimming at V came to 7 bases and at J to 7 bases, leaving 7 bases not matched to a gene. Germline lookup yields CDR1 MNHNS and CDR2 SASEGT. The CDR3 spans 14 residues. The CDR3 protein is CASTQDRGEQPQHF. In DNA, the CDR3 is TGTGCCAGCACTCAGGACAGGGGGGAACAGCCCCAGCATTTT.

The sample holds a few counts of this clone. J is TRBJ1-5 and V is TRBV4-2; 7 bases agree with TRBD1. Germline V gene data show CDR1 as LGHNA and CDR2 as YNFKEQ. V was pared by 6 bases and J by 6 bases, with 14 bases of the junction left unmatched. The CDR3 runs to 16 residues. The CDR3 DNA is TGTGCCAGCAGTCCTACTATGGAGGCAGGGGGTCAGCCCCAGCATTTT. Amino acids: CASSPTMEAGGQPQHF.

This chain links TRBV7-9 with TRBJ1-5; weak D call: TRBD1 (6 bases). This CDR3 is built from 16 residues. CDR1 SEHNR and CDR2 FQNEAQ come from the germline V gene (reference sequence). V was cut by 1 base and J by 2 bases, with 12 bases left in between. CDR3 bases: TGTGCCAGCAGCTTAGGAACAGGGTGGGGCAATCAGCCCCAGCATTTT. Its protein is CASSLGTGWGNQPQHF.

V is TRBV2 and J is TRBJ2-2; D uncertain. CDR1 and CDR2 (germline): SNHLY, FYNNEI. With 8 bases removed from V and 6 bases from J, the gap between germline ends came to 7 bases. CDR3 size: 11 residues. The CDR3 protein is CASSPSGELFF. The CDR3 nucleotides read TGTGCCAGCTCTCCCTCCGGGGAGCTGTTTTTT.

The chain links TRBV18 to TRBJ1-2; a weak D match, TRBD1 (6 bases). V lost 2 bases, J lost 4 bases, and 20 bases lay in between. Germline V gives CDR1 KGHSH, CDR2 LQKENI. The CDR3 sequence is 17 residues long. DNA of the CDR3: TGTGCCAGCTCACCAAGGACTGACGTAACAGGGATCTATGGCTACACCTTC. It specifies CASSPRTDVTGIYGYTF.

Written as DNA, the CDR3 is TGTGCCAGCAGCTTATCAGCAGACTTCACAGATACGCAGTATTTT. Amino acids: CASSLSADFTDTQYF. J is TRBJ2-3 and V is TRBV7-6; unclear D gene. The CDR3 loop spans 15 amino acids. Trimming removed 2 bases from V and 2 bases from J, with 11 bases in between. Germline V lookup: CDR1 SGHVS, CDR2 FNYEAQ.

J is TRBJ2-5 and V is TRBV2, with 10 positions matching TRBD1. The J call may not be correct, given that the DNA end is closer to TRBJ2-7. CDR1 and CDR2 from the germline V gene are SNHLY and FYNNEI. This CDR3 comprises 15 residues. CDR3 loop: CASRAKTGGDAEQYF. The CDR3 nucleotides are TGTGCCAGCAGAGCTAAGACAGGGGGCGATGCCGAGCAGTACTTC.

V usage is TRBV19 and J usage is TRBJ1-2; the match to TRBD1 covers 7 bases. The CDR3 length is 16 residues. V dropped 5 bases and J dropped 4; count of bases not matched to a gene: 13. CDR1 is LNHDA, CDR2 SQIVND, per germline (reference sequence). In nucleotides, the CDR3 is TGTGCCAGTAGTCCCGGGGGATACAGGGGCCGCTATGGCTACACCTTC. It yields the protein CASSPGGYRGRYGYTF.

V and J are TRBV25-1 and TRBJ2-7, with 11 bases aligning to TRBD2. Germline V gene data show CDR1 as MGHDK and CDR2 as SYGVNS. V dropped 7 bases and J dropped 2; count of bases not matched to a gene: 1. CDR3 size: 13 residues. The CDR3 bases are TGTGCCAGCATTAGCGGGAGGGCCTACGAGCAGTACTTC. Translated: CASISGRAYEQYF.

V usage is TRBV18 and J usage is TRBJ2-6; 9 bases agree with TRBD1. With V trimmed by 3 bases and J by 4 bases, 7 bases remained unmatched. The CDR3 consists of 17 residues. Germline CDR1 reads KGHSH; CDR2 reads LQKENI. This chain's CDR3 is CASSPQTGGSGANVLTF. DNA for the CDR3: TGTGCCAGCTCACCGCAGACAGGGGGTTCGGGGGCCAACGTCCTGACTTTC.

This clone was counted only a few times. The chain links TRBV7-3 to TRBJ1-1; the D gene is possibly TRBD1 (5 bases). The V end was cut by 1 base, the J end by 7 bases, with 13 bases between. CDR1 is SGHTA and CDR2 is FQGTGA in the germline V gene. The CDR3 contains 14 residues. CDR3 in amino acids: CASSLSGHSNEAFF. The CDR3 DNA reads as TGTGCCAGCAGCTTAAGTGGACACTCAAATGAAGCTTTCTTT.

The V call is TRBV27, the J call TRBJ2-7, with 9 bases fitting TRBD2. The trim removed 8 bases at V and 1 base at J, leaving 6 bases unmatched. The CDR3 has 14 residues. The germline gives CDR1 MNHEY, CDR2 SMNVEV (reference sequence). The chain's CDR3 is CASSEAGGSYEQYF. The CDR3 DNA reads TGTGCCAGCTCGGAAGCGGGGGGTTCCTACGAGCAGTACTTC.

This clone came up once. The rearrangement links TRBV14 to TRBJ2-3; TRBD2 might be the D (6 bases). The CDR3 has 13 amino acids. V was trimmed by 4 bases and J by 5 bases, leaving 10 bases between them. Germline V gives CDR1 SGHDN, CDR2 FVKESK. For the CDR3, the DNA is TGTGCCAGCAGCCGTTCGGAGGGAGATACGCAGTATTTT. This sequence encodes CASSRSEGDTQYF.

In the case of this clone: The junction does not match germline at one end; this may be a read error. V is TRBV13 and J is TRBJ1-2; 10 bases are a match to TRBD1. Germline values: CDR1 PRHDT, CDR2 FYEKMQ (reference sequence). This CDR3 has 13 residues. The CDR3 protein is CASSPHPTGGFTF. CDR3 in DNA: TGTGCCAGCAGCCCACACCCGACAGGGGGCTTCACCTTC.

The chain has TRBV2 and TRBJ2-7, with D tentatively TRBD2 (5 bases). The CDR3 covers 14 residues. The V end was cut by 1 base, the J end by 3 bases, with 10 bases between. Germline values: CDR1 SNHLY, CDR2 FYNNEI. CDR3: CASSEGGGGYEQYF. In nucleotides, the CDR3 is TGTGCCAGCAGTGAAGGAGGTGGAGGCTACGAGCAGTACTTC.

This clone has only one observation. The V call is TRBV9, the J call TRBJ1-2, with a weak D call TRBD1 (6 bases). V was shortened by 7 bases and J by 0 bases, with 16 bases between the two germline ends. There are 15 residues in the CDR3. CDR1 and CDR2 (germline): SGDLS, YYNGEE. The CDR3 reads CASRLGGPANYGYTF. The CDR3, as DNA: TGTGCCAGCCGCCTCGGGGGGCCGGCTAACTATGGCTACACCTTC.

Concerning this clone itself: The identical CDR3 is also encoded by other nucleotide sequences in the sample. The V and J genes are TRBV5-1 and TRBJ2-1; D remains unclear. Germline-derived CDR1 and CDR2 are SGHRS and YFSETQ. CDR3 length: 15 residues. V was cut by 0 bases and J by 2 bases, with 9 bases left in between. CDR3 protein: CASSLDSGTYNEQFF. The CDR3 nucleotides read TGCGCCAGCAGCTTGGACTCCGGTACCTACAATGAGCAGTTCTTC.

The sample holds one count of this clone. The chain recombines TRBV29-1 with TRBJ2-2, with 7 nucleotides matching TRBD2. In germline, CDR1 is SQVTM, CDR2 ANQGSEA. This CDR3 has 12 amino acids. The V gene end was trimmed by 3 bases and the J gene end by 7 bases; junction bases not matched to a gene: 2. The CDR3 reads CSVEGGSGELFF. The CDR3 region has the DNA TGCAGCGTTGAGGGCGGGAGCGGGGAGCTGTTTTTT.

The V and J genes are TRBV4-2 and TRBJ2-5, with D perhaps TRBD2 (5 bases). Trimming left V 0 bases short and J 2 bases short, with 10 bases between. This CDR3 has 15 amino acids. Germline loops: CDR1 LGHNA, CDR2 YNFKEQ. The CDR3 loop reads CASSQDRTSQETQYF. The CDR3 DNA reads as TGTGCCAGCAGCCAAGATCGGACTTCTCAAGAGACCCAGTACTTC.

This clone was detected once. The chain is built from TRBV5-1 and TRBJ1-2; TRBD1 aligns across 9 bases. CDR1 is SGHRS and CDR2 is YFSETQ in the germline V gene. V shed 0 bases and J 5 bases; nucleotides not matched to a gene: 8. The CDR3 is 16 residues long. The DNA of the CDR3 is TGCGCCAGCAGCTTGGCAGCCGGGACAGGGATTTATGGCTACACCTTC. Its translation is CASSLAAGTGIYGYTF.

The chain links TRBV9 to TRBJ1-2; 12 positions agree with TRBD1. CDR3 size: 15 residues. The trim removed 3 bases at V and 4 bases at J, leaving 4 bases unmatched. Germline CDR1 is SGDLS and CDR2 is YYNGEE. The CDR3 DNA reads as TGTGCCAGCAGCGGGGACAGGGGGCTCGTCTATGGCTACACCTTC. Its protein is CASSGDRGLVYGYTF. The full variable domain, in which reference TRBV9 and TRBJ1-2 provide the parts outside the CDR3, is DSGVTQTPKHLITATGQRVTLRCSPRSGDLSVYWYQQSLDQGLQFLIQYYNGEERAKGNILERFSAQQFPDLHSELNLSSLELGDSALYFCASSGDRGLVYGYTFGSGTRLTVV.

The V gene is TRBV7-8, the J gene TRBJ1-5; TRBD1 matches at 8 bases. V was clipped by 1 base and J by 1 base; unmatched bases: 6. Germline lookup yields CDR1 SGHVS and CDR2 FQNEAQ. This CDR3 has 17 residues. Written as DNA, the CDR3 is TGTGCCAGCAGCTTAGGGGGCAGGGGGCAAAGCAATCAGCCCCAGCATTTT. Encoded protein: CASSLGGRGQSNQPQHF. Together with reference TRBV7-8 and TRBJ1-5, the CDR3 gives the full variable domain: GAGVSQSPRYKVAKRGQDVALRCDPISGHVSLFWYQQALGQGPEFLTYFQNEAQLDKSGLPSDRFFAERPEGSVSTLKIQRTQQEDSAVYLCASSLGGRGQSNQPQHFGDGTRLSIL.

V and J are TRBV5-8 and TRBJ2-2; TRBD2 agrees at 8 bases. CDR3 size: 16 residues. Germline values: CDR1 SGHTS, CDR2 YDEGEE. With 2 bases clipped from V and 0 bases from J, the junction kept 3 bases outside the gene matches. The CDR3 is CASSLFGGANTGELFF. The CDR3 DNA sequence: TGTGCCAGCAGCTTATTCGGGGGGGCGAACACCGGGGAGCTGTTTTTT.

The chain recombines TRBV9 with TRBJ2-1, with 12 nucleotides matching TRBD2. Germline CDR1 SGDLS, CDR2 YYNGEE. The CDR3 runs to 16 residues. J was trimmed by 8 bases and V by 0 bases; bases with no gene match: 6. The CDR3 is CASSVVTSGRTDEQFF. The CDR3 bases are TGTGCCAGCAGCGTAGTAACTAGCGGGAGGACCGATGAGCAGTTCTTC.

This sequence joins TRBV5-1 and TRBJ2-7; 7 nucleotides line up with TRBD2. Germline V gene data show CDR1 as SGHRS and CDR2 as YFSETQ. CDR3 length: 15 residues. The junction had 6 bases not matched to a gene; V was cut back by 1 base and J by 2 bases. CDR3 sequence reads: CASSLLSGPTYEQYF. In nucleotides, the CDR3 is TGCGCCAGCAGCTTGCTTAGCGGGCCGACCTACGAGCAGTACTTC.

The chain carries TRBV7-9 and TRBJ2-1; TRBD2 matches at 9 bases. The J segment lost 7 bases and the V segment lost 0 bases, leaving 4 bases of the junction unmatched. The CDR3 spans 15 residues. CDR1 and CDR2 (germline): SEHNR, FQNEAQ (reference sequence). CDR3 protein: CASSLALAGTNEQFF. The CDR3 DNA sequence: TGTGCCAGCAGCTTAGCCCTAGCGGGGACGAATGAGCAGTTCTTC.

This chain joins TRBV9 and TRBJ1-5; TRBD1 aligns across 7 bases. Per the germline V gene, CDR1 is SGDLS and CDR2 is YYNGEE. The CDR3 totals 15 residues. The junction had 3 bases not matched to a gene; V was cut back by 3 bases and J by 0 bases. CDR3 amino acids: CASSAGTDSNQPQHF. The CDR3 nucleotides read TGTGCCAGCAGCGCCGGGACAGATAGCAATCAGCCCCAGCATTTT. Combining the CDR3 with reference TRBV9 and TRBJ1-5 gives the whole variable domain DSGVTQTPKHLITATGQRVTLRCSPRSGDLSVYWYQQSLDQGLQFLIQYYNGEERAKGNILERFSAQQFPDLHSELNLSSLELGDSALYFCASSAGTDSNQPQHFGDGTRLSIL.

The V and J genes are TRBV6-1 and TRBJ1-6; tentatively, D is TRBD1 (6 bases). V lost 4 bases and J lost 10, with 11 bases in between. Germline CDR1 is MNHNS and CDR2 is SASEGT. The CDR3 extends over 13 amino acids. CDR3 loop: CASSAQGNSPLHF. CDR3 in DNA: TGTGCCAGCAGTGCCCAGGGGAACTCACCCCTCCACTTT.